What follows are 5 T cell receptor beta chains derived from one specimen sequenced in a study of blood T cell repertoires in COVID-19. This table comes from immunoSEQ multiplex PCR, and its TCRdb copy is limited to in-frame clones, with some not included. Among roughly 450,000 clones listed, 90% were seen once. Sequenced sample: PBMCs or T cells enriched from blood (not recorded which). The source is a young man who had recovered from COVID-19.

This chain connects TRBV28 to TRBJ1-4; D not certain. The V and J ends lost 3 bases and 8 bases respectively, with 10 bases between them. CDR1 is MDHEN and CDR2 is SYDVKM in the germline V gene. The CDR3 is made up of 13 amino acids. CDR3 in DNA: TGTGCCAGCAGTTTGCCAGGCTTGGAAAAACTGTTTTTT. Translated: CASSLPGLEKLFF.

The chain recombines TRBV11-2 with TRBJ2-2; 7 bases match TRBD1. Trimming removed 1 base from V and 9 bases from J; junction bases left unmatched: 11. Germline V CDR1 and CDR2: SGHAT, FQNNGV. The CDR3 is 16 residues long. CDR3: CASSLGAGQADRELFF. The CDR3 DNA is TGTGCCAGCAGCTTAGGGGCCGGACAGGCAGACCGGGAGCTGTTTTTT.

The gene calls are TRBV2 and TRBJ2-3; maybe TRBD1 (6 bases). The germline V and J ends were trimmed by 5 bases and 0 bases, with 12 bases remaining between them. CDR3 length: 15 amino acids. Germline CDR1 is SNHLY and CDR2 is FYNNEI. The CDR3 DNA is TGTGCCAGCAGTCCAGGGGAGTTGAGCACAGATACGCAGTATTTT. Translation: CASSPGELSTDTQYF.

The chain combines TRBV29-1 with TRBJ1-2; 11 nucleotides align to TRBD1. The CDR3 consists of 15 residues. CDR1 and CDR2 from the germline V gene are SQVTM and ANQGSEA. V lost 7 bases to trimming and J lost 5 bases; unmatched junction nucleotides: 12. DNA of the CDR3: TGCAGCGCCCAAAGATCGGGGACAGGGGGTTATGGCTACACCTTC. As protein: CSAQRSGTGGYGYTF.

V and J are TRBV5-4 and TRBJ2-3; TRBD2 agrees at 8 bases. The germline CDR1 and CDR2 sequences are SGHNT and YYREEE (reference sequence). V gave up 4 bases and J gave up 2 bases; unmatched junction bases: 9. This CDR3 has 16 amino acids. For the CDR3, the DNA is TGTGCCAGCAGCCATCGAGGACTAGCCGACACAGATACGCAGTATTTT. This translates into CASSHRGLADTDTQYF.